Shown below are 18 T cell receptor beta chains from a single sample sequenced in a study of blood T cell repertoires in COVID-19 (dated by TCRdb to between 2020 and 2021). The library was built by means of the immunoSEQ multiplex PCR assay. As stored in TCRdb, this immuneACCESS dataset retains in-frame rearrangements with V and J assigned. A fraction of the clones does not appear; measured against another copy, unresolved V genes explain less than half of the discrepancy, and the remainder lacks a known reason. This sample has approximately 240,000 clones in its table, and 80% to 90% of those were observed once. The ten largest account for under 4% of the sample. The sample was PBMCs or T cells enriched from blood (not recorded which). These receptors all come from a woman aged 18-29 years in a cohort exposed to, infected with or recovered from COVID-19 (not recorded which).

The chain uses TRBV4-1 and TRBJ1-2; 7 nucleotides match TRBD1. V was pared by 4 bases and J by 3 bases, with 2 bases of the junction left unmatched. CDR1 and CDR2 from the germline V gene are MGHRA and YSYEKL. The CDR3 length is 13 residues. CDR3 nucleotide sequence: TGCGCCAGCAGCCCGGGACAGCACTATGGCTACACCTTC. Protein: CASSPGQHYGYTF.

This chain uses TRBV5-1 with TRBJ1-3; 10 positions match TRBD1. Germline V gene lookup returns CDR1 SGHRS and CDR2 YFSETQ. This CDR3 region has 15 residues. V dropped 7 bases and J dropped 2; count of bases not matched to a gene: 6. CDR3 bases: TGCGCCAGCCGCGGGGACAGGGGACCTGGAAACACCATATATTTT. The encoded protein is CASRGDRGPGNTIYF.

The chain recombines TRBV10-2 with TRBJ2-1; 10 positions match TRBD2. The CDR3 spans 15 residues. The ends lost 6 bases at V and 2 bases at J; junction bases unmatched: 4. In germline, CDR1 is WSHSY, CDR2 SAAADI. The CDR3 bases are TGCGCCAGCAGGTCCCTAGCGGGGGCCTACAATGAGCAGTTCTTC. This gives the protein CASRSLAGAYNEQFF.

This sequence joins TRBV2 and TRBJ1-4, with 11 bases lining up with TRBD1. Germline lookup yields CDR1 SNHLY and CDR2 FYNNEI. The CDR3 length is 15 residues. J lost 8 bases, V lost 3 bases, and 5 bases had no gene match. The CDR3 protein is CASSEPGQGVEKLFF. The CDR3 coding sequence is TGTGCCAGCAGTGAGCCGGGACAGGGGGTCGAAAAACTGTTTTTT.

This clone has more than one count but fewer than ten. CDR3 loop: CASSLQGTSEYEQYF. In DNA form, the CDR3 reads TGCGCCAGCAGCTTGCAAGGGACTAGCGAATACGAGCAGTACTTC. The J gene is TRBJ2-7, the V gene TRBV5-1; 10 bases agree with TRBD2. Looked up from germline, CDR1 is SGHRS and CDR2 is YFSETQ. After removal of 1 base from V and 4 bases from J, the junction contained 5 bases not matched to a gene. This CDR3 region has 15 residues.

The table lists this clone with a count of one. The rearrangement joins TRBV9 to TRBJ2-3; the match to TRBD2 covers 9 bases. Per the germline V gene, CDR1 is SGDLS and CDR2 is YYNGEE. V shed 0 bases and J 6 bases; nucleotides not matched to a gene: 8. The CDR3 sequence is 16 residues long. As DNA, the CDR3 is TGTGCCAGCAGCGTAGGGCGGGGGGGTTTCATGGATACGCAGTATTTT. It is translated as CASSVGRGGFMDTQYF.

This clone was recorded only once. Here the CDR3 reads CASSPRRGETQYF. The CDR3 bases are TGTGCCAGCAGTCCTCGCCGGGGAGAGACCCAGTACTTC. This sequence joins TRBV12-3 or TRBV12-4 and TRBJ2-5; D possibly corresponds to TRBD2 (5 bases). Trimming removed 5 bases from V and 4 bases from J, with 11 bases in between. This CDR3 is 13 amino acids long.

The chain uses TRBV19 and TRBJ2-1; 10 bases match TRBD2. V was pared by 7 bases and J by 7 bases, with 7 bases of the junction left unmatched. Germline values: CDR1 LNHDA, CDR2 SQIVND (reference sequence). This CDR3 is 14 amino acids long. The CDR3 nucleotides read TGTGCCAGTACGTCCGGGACTAGCGTTAATGAGCAGTTCTTC. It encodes CASTSGTSVNEQFF.

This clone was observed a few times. The CDR3 nucleotides are TGTGCCAGCAGCTTAGATCTGGCGGGAGGCAACTACGAGCAGTACTTC. It codes for CASSLDLAGGNYEQYF. The chain combines TRBV11-2 with TRBJ2-7, with TRBD2 identical over 8 bases. The V gene's germline CDR1 is SGHAT and CDR2 FQNNGV. The CDR3 runs to 16 residues. Germline trimming cut 0 bases from V and 3 bases from J; bases unmatched to any gene: 7.

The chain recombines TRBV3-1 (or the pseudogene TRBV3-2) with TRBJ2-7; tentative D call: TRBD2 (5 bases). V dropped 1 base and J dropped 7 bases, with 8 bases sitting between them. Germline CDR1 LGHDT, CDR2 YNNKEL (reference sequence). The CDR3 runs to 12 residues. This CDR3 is CASSQASREQYF. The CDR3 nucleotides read TGTGCCAGCAGCCAAGCTAGCCGGGAGCAGTACTTC.

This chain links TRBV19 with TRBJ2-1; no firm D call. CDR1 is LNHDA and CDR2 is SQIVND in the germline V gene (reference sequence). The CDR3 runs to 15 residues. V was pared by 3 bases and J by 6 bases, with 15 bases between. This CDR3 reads CASSMMLRISNEQFF. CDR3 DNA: TGTGCCAGTAGTATGATGCTCCGTATTAGCAATGAGCAGTTCTTC.

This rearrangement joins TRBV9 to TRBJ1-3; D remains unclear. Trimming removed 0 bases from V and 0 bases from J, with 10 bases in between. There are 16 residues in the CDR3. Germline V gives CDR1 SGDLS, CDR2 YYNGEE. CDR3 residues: CASSVAAGRSGNTIYF. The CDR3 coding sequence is TGTGCCAGCAGCGTAGCTGCAGGCCGCTCTGGAAACACCATATATTTT.

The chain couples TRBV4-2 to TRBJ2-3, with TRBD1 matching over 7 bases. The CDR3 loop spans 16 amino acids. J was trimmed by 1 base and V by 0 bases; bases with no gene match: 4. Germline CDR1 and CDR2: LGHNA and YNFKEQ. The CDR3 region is CASSQDPTGGTDTQYF. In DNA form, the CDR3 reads TGTGCCAGCAGCCAAGACCCTACAGGGGGCACAGATACGCAGTATTTT.

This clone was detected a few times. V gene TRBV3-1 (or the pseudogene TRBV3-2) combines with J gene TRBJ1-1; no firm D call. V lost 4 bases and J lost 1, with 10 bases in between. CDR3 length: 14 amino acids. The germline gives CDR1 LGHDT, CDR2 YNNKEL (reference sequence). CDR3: CASSRMMANTEAFF. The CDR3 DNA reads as TGTGCCAGCAGCCGCATGATGGCGAACACTGAAGCTTTCTTT.

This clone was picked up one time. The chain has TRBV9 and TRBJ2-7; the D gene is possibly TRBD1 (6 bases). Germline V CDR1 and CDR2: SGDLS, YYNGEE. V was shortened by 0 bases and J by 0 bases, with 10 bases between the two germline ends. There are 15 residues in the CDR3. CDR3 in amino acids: CASSVVGDTSYEQYF. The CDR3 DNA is TGTGCCAGCAGCGTAGTTGGGGACACCTCCTACGAGCAGTACTTC.

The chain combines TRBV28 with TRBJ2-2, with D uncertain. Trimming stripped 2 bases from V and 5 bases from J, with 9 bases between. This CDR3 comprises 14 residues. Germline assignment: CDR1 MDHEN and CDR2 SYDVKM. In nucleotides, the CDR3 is TGTGCCAGCAGTTTACCACAAGTTACCGGGGAGCTGTTTTTT. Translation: CASSLPQVTGELFF.

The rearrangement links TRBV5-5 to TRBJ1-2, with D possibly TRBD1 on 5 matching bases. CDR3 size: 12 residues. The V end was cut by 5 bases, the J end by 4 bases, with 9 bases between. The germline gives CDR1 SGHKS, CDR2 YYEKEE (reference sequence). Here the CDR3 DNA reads TGTGCCAGCAGGATAACAGGCTATGGCTACACCTTC. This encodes CASRITGYGYTF.

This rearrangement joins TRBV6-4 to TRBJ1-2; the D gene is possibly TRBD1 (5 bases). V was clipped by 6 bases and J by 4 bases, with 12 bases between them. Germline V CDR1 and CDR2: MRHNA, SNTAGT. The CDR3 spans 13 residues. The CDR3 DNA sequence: TGTGCCAGCAGGCCCGGACACGCCTATGGCTACACCTTC. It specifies CASRPGHAYGYTF.